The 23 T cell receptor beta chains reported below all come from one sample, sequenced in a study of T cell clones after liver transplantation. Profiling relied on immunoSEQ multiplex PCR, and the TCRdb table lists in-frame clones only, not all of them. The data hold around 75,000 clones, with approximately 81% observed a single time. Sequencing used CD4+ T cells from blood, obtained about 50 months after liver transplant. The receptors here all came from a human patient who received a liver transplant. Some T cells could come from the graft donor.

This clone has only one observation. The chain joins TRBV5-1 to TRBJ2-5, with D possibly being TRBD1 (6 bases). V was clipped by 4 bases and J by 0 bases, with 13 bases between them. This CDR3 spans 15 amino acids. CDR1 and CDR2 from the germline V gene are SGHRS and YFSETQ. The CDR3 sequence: CASSIMGTNQETQYF. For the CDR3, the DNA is TGCGCCAGCAGCATCATGGGGACAAACCAAGAGACCCAGTACTTC. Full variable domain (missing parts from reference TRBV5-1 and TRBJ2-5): KAGVTQTPRYLIKTRGQQVTLSCSPISGHRSVSWYQQTPGQGLQFLFEYFSETQRNKGNFPGRFSGRQFSNSRSEMNVSTLELGDSALYLCASSIMGTNQETQYFGPGTRLLVL.

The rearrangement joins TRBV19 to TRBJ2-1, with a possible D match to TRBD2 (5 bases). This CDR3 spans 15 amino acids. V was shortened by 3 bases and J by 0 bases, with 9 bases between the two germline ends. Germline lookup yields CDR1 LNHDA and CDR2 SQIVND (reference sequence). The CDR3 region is CASSIATTSYNEQFF. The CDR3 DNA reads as TGTGCCAGTAGTATTGCGACTACCTCCTACAATGAGCAGTTCTTC.

CDR3 amino acids: CASSSGRTGYTF. The CDR3 DNA sequence: TGTGCCAGCAGCTCCGGACGAACGGGCTACACCTTC. The chain uses TRBV6-5 and TRBJ1-2; no firm D call. The CDR3 extends over 12 amino acids. Trimming removed 6 bases at V and 8 bases at J, with 13 bases between. Looked up from germline, CDR1 is MNHEY and CDR2 is SVGAGI.

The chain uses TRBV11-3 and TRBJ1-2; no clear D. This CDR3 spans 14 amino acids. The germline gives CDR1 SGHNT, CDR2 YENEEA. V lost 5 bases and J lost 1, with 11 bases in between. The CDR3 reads CASSRGLGNYGYTF. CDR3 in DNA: TGTGCCAGCAGCCGCGGCCTAGGTAACTATGGCTACACCTTC. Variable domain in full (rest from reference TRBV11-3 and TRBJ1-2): EAGVVQSPRYKIIEKKQPVAFWCNPISGHNTLYWYLQNLGQGPELLIRYENEEAVDDSQLPKDRFSAERLKGVDSTLKIQPAELGDSAVYLCASSRGLGNYGYTFGSGTRLTVV.

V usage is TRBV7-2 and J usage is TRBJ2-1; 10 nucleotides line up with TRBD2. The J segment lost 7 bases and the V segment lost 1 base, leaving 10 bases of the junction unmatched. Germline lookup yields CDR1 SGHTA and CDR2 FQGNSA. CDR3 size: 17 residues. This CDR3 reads CASSLVMAGLAINEQFF. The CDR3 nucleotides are TGTGCCAGCAGCTTAGTAATGGCGGGACTAGCGATAAATGAGCAGTTCTTC. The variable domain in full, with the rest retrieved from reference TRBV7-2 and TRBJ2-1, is GAGVSQSPSNKVTEKGKDVELRCDPISGHTALYWYRQSLGQGLEFLIYFQGNSAPDKSGLPSDRFSAERTGGSVSTLTIQRTQQEDSAVYLCASSLVMAGLAINEQFFGPGTRLTVL.

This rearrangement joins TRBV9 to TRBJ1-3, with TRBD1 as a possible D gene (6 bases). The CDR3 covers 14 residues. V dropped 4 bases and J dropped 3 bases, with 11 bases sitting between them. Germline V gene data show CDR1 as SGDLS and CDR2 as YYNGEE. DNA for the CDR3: TGTGCCAGCAGCCGGGGGGCGGTTGGAAACACCATATATTTT. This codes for CASSRGAVGNTIYF.

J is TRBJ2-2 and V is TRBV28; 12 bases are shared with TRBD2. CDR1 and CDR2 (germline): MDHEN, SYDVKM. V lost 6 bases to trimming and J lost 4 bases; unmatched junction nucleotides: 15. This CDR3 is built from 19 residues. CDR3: CASSPIGLAGLGGTGELFF. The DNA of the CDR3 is TGTGCCAGCAGCCCAATCGGACTAGCGGGGCTGGGTGGCACCGGGGAGCTGTTTTTT.

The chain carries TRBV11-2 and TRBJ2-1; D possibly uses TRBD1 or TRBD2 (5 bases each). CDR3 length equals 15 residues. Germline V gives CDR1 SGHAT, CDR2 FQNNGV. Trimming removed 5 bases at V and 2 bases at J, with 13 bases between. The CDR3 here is CASSPSRDPYNEQFF. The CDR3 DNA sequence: TGTGCCAGCAGCCCTTCGAGGGACCCCTACAATGAGCAGTTCTTC.

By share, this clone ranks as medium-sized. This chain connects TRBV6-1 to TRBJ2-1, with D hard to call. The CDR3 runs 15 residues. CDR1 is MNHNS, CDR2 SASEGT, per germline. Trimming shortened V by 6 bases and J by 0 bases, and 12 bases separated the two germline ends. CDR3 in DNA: TGTGCCAGCAGGACGGAGCTGAGCTCCTACAATGAGCAGTTCTTC. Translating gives CASRTELSSYNEQFF.

CDR3 coding DNA: TGTGCCAGCAGGGGGACGGCTCAGGGGACCTTC. Its protein product is CASRGTAQGTF. The chain couples TRBV6-1 to TRBJ1-2; perhaps TRBD1 as D (6 bases). The germline CDR1 and CDR2 sequences are MNHNS and SASEGT. Trimming removed 6 bases from V and 14 bases from J, with 16 bases in between. The length of the CDR3 is 11 residues.

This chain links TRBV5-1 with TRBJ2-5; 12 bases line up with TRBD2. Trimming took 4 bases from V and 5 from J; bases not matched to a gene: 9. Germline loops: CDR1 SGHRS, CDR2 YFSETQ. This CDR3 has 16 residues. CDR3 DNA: TGCGCCAGCAGCCGATCGACTAGCGGGGGTGGGGAGACCCAGTACTTC. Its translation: CASSRSTSGGGETQYF.

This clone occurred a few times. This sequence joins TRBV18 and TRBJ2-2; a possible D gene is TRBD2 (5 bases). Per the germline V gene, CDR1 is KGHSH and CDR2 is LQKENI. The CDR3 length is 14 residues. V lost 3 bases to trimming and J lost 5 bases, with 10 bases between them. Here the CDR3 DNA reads TGTGCCAGCTCACCCTCGGGCGGGACCGGGGAGCTGTTTTTT. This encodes CASSPSGGTGELFF.

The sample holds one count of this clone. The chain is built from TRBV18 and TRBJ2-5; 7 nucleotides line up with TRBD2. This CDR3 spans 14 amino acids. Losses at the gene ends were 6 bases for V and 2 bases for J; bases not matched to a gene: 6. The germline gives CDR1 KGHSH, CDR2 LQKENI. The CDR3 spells CASSAGLTQETQYF. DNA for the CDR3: TGTGCCAGCTCGGCGGGACTAACACAAGAGACCCAGTACTTC.

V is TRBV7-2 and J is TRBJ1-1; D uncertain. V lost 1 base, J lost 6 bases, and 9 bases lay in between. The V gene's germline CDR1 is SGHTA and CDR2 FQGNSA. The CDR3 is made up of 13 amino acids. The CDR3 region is CASSLVGKAEAFF. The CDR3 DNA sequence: TGTGCCAGCAGCTTAGTAGGGAAGGCTGAAGCTTTCTTT.

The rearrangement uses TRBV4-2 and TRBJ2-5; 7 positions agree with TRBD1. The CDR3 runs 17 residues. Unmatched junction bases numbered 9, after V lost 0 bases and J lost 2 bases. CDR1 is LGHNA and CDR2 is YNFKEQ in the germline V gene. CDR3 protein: CASSQDIPGQTQETQYF. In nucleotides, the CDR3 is TGTGCCAGCAGCCAAGACATCCCGGGACAGACACAAGAGACCCAGTACTTC.

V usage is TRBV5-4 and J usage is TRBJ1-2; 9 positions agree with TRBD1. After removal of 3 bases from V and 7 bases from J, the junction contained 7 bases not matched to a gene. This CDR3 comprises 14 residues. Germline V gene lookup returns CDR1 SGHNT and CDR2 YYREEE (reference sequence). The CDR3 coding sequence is TGTGCCAGCAGCTCCGGGACAGGGATAGGTGGCTACACCTTC. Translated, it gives CASSSGTGIGGYTF. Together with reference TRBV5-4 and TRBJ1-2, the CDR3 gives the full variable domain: ETGVTQSPTHLIKTRGQQVTLRCSSQSGHNTVSWYQQALGQGPQFIFQYYREEENGRGNFPPRFSGLQFPNYSSELNVNALELDDSALYLCASSSGTGIGGYTFGSGTRLTVV.

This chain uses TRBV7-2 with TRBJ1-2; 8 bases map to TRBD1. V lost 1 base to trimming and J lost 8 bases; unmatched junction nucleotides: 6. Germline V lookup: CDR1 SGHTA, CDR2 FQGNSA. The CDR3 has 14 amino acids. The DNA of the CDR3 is TGTGCCAGCAGCTTAGGGCAGGGGGCTGTAGGCTACACCTTC. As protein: CASSLGQGAVGYTF.

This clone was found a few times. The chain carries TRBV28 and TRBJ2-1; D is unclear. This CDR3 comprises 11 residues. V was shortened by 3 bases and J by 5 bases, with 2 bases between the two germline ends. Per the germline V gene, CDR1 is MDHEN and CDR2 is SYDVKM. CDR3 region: CASSLNNEQFF. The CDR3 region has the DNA TGTGCCAGCAGTTTGAACAATGAGCAGTTCTTC.

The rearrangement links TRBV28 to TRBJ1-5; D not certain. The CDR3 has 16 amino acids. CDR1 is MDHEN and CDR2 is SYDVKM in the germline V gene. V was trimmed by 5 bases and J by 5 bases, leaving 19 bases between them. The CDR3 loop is CASSPGVTFIHQPQHF. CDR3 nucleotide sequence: TGTGCCAGCAGTCCGGGAGTCACCTTTATTCATCAGCCCCAGCATTTT.

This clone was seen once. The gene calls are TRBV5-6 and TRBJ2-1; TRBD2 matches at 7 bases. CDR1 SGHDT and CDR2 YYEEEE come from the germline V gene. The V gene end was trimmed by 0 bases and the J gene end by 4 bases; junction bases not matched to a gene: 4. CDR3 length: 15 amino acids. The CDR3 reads CASSLDSGFYNEQFF. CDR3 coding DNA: TGTGCCAGCAGCTTGGATAGCGGGTTTTACAATGAGCAGTTCTTC.

The CDR3 is CASSQMFSNTGELFF. CDR3 DNA: TGCGCCAGCAGCCAAATGTTTAGCAACACCGGGGAGCTGTTTTTT. The chain is built from TRBV4-3 and TRBJ2-2; no reliable D call. Looked up from germline, CDR1 is LGHNA and CDR2 is YSLEER. This CDR3 has 15 amino acids. V was cut by 2 bases and J by 2 bases, with 9 bases left in between.

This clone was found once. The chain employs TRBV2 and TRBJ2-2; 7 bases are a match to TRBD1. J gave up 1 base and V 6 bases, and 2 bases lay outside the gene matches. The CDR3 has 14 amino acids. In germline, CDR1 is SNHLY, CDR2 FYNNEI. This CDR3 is CASRTGKNTGELFF. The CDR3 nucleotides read TGTGCCAGCAGGACAGGGAAGAACACCGGGGAGCTGTTTTTT. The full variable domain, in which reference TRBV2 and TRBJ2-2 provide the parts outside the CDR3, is EPEVTQTPSHQVTQMGQEVILRCVPISNHLYFYWYRQILGQKVEFLVSFYNNEISEKSEIFDDQFSVERPDGSNFTLKIRSTKLEDSAMYFCASRTGKNTGELFFGEGSRLTVL.

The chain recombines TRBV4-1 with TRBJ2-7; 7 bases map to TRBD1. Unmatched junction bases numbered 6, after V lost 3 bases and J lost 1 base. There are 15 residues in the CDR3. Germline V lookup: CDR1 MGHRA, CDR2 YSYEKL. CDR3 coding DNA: TGCGCCAGCAGCCATCGACAGGGAACTTCCTACGAGCAGTACTTC. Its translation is CASSHRQGTSYEQYF.